These 2 T cell receptor beta chains came from one sample sequenced in a study of cytomegalovirus exposure and HLA in healthy donors. Vbeta (60) and Jbeta (13) primers were used in the PCR. Only in-frame clones appear in the TCRdb table, and some are missing; sequencing was by immunoSEQ multiplex PCR. The profile shows around 250,000 clones, around 90% of them singletons. Sample: PBMCs. The receptor set was obtained from a girl aged 2 to 10 in good health and CMV-seronegative.

The chain joins TRBV5-1 to TRBJ2-7; 8 nucleotides align to TRBD2. The V gene end was trimmed by 0 bases and the J gene end by 2 bases; junction bases not matched to a gene: 10. Germline loops: CDR1 SGHRS, CDR2 YFSETQ. The CDR3 runs to 17 residues. CDR3: CASSLAPGGPNPYEQYF. The CDR3 region has the DNA TGCGCCAGCAGCTTGGCTCCGGGAGGGCCGAACCCCTACGAGCAGTACTTC. The variable domain in full, with the rest retrieved from reference TRBV5-1 and TRBJ2-7, is KAGVTQTPRYLIKTRGQQVTLSCSPISGHRSVSWYQQTPGQGLQFLFEYFSETQRNKGNFPGRFSGRQFSNSRSEMNVSTLELGDSALYLCASSLAPGGPNPYEQYFGPGTRLTVT.

The V call is TRBV5-8, the J call TRBJ2-1; maybe TRBD2 (6 bases). The CDR3 contains 16 residues. V gave up 1 base and J gave up 6 bases, with 17 bases separating them. Germline V gene lookup returns CDR1 SGHTS and CDR2 YDEGEE. The CDR3 is CASSLSHWGVRNEQFF. The CDR3 DNA is TGTGCCAGCAGCTTGTCGCATTGGGGGGTCCGCAATGAGCAGTTCTTC.